This T cell receptor beta chain was recovered during a study of cytomegalovirus exposure and HLA in healthy donors. The PCR employed 60 Vbeta primers together with 13 Jbeta primers. Sequencing was performed with immunoSEQ multiplex PCR; in TCRdb, only in-frame clones are kept and a portion is missing. The data show 82,000 or so clones, with around a tenth seen just once and 24% held by the top ten. With 3 bases removed from V and 7 bases from J, the gap between germline ends came to 13 bases. The CDR3 spans 14 residues. Germline V CDR1 and CDR2: LNHDA, SQIVND (reference sequence). In this sample, this clone turned up a few times. Antigen: not known. Findings of the study overall: Most CMV-associated TCR beta chains were later found to appear HLA-restricted. A prior analysis recorded that most TCR beta V segments were productive about 87% or about 30% of the time.

The sequenced sample was PBMCs. The rearrangement uses TRBV19 and TRBJ1-5; possibly TRBD1 for D (5 bases). The receptor was derived from a man in his sixties in good health and CMV-seropositive. CDR3 loop: CASSMGQGGQPQHF. The DNA for the CDR3 is TGTGCCAGTAGTATGGGGCAGGGAGGGCAGCCCCAGCATTTT.